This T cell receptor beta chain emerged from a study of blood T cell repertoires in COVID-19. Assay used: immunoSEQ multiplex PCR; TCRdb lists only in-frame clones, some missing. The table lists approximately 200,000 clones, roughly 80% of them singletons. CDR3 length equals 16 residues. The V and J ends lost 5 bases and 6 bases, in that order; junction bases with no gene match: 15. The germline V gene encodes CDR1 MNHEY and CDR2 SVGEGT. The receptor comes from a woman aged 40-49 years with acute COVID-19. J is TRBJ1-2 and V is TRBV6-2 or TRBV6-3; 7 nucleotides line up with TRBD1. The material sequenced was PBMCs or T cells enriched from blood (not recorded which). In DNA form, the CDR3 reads TGTGCCAGCAGTGACTTCGCAGGGGGTTCAATCAATGGCTACACCTTC. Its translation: CASSDFAGGSINGYTF.